Each of the 7 T cell receptor beta chains below was sequenced from the same sample in a study of T cells in Graves' hyperthyroidism and ophthalmopathy. RNA transcripts provided the source from which TCR beta CDR3 regions were amplified. Initially, a first-round RT-PCR of the TCR CDR3 employed the HTBI primer set. TCRdb re-analysed the multiplex PCR reads in MiXCR, keeping a single row per CDR3 protein. Of around 250,000 distinct CDR3 sequences in the sample, more than 14% were seen once. The sequenced sample consisted of blood. These receptors were collected from a woman in her 40s with Graves' hyperthyroidism that later progressed to Graves' ophthalmopathy.

Concerning this clonotype: A read error may be the cause here, since a much bigger clone is one base away. The chain combines TRBV28 with TRBJ2-5, with 7 bases aligning to TRBD2. J lost 4 bases, V lost 6 bases, and 17 bases had no gene match. The CDR3 sequence is 17 residues long. CDR1 MDHEN and CDR2 SYDVKM come from the germline V gene. The CDR3 sequence: CASSTRTGGRFLETQYF. For the CDR3, the DNA is TGTGCCAGCAGCACACGGACTGGCGGGAGATTTTTAGAGACCCAGTACTTC.

In its sample, this clonotype was seen many times. The chain uses TRBV2 and TRBJ2-2; D remains ambiguous. Trimming cost V 3 bases and J 5 bases, with 7 bases left between them. Per the germline V gene, CDR1 is SNHLY and CDR2 is FYNNEI. The CDR3 is 13 residues long. In nucleotides, the CDR3 is TGTGCCAGCAGTGAGATCACAACCGGGGAGCTGTTTTTT. Its translation is CASSEITTGELFF.

The rearrangement uses TRBV7-3 and TRBJ2-2; D gene ambiguous. The V end was cut by 4 bases, the J end by 5 bases, with 17 bases between. The CDR3 length is 16 residues. Germline assignment: CDR1 SGHTA and CDR2 FQGTGA. The CDR3, as DNA: TGTGCCAGCAGCTCAAACCCTCGGCAGGCTACCGGGGAGCTGTTTTTT. Protein: CASSSNPRQATGELFF.

This clonotype was counted many times. This sequence joins TRBV15 and TRBJ1-5; D unclear. This CDR3 has 14 residues. Trimming removed 4 bases at V and 0 bases at J, with 7 bases between. The germline CDR1 and CDR2 sequences are LNHNV and YYDKDF (reference sequence). The CDR3 DNA reads as TGTGCCACCAGCACAGAGTATAGCAATCAGCCCCAGCATTTT. It is translated as CATSTEYSNQPQHF.

This clonotype has ten or more counts. The chain employs TRBV11-2 and TRBJ1-3; no clear D gene. V was trimmed by 4 bases and J by 1 base, leaving 20 bases between them. In germline, CDR1 is SGHAT, CDR2 FQNNGV. CDR3 length: 18 amino acids. CDR3 coding DNA: TGTGCCAGCAGCTCCCCCCCACGAACAAAGGGTTCTGGAAACACCATATATTTT. This sequence encodes CASSSPPRTKGSGNTIYF.

The chain carries TRBV2 and TRBJ1-2, with D maybe TRBD1 (6 bases). There are 14 residues in the CDR3. V was clipped by 5 bases and J by 2 bases, with 12 bases between them. Germline CDR1 SNHLY, CDR2 FYNNEI. The chain's CDR3 is CASSYGQQNYGYTF. In nucleotides, the CDR3 is TGTGCCAGCAGTTACGGACAGCAGAACTATGGCTACACCTTC.

Many counts were recorded for this clonotype. The V gene is TRBV2, the J gene TRBJ2-7; TRBD2 matches at 7 bases. J lost 3 bases, V lost 1 base, and 12 bases had no gene match. Germline CDR1 and CDR2: SNHLY and FYNNEI. This CDR3 has 17 amino acids. The CDR3 nucleotides are TGTGCCAGCAGTGAAGTCCCGGGACTACGCCACTTCTACGAGCAGTACTTC. It translates to CASSEVPGLRHFYEQYF. The whole variable domain, remainder taken from reference TRBV2 and TRBJ2-7, is EPEVTQTPSHQVTQMGQEVILRCVPISNHLYFYWYRQILGQKVEFLVSFYNNEISEKSEIFDDQFSVERPDGSNFTLKIRSTKLEDSAMYFCASSEVPGLRHFYEQYFGPGTRLTVT.